The 4 T cell receptor beta chains below all came from one sample that was sequenced in a study of T cell changes during pregnancy in multiple sclerosis. TCRdb keeps only in-frame clones here, not all; method: immunoSEQ multiplex PCR. The data contain more than 90,000 clones, more than 85% of them seen just once; the ten biggest clones take up less than 2%. This sample comprised peripheral blood, obtained in the first trimester of pregnancy. The source is a female donor with multiple sclerosis, enrolled in a pregnancy study.

The chain employs TRBV19 and TRBJ1-5; 9 bases match TRBD1. CDR1 is LNHDA, CDR2 SQIVND, per germline (reference sequence). Trimming at V came to 9 bases and at J to 5 bases, leaving 8 bases not matched to a gene. The CDR3 is 14 amino acids. CDR3 amino acids: CASNPGQGDQPQHF. CDR3 nucleotides: TGTGCCAGCAATCCGGGACAGGGTGATCAGCCCCAGCATTTT.

The V and J genes are TRBV27 and TRBJ2-7; 8 bases are a match to TRBD1. The CDR3 extends over 14 amino acids. V lost 2 bases to trimming and J lost 5 bases; unmatched junction nucleotides: 5. The germline V gene encodes CDR1 MNHEY and CDR2 SMNVEV (reference sequence). The chain's CDR3 is CASSLGQGGDEQYF. The CDR3 bases are TGTGCCAGCAGTTTAGGACAGGGTGGGGACGAGCAGTACTTC.

The rearrangement links TRBV11-2 to TRBJ1-1; a possible D gene is TRBD1 (6 bases). Germline V gives CDR1 SGHAT, CDR2 FQNNGV. The CDR3 runs 15 residues. V was cut by 5 bases and J by 0 bases, with 13 bases left in between. DNA for the CDR3: TGTGCCAGCAGCCTAGGGGGACTGATGAACACTGAAGCTTTCTTT. Translating it yields CASSLGGLMNTEAFF.

This sequence joins TRBV29-1 and TRBJ2-4, with D perhaps TRBD2 (5 bases). The V gene lost 3 bases and the J gene lost 7 bases, with 10 bases spanning the gap. This CDR3 comprises 12 residues. The V gene's germline CDR1 is SQVTM and CDR2 ANQGSEA. The CDR3 DNA is TGCAGCGTTGAGAGTAGCGTGAACATTCAGTACTTC. Its protein is CSVESSVNIQYF.